These 4 T cell receptor beta chains share one sample of origin, sequenced in a study of cytomegalovirus exposure and HLA in healthy donors. 13 Jbeta primers and 60 Vbeta primers were used for the PCR. Method: immunoSEQ multiplex PCR; TCRdb's copy keeps in-frame clones and lacks some. The data contain approximately 80,000 clones, roughly 73% of them singletons. The sequencing input was PBMCs. The receptors come from a woman between 40 and 55 years old in good health and CMV-seropositive.

The chain carries TRBV28 and TRBJ1-1, with a weak D call TRBD1 (6 bases). This CDR3 spans 14 amino acids. The V gene's germline CDR1 is MDHEN and CDR2 SYDVKM. The germline V and J ends were trimmed by 7 bases and 10 bases, with 22 bases remaining between them. The CDR3 coding sequence is TGTGCCAGCACCCTTGTGGGGTGGGGGGGCGGAGCTTTCTTT. It specifies CASTLVGWGGGAFF.

V is TRBV15 and J is TRBJ2-3; 8 bases line up with TRBD2. The V gene's germline CDR1 is LNHNV and CDR2 YYDKDF (reference sequence). The CDR3 covers 14 residues. V gave up 3 bases and J gave up 3 bases; unmatched junction bases: 2. The CDR3 DNA follows: TGTGCCACCAGCAGGGGACTAGGGACAGATACGCAGTATTTT. As protein: CATSRGLGTDTQYF. The full variable domain, rest sourced from reference TRBV15 and TRBJ2-3, is DAMVIQNPRYQVTQFGKPVTLSCSQTLNHNVMYWYQQKSSQAPKLLFHYYDKDFNNEADTPDNFQSRRPNTSFCFLDIRSPGLGDTAMYLCATSRGLGTDTQYFGPGTRLTVL.

This clone is a singleton in its sample. The rearrangement uses TRBV6-5 and TRBJ2-7; maybe TRBD1 (8 bases). V was clipped by 2 bases and J by 7 bases, with 21 bases between them. Germline assignment: CDR1 MNHEY and CDR2 SVGAGI. The CDR3 length is 16 residues. This CDR3 is CASSYGGAQGAWEQYF. The CDR3 coding sequence is TGTGCCAGCAGTTACGGGGGGGCCCAGGGGGCGTGGGAGCAGTACTTC.

This clone was recorded a few times. A junction boundary mismatches the germline segment, possibly from a read error. The V gene is TRBV7-7, the J gene TRBJ2-5, with 7 bases matching TRBD2. Per germline, CDR1 SSHAT and CDR2 FNYEAQ (reference sequence). The CDR3 is 14 residues long. This CDR3 reads CASSLSGVQETQYF. CDR3 in DNA: TGTGCTAGCAGCTTAAGCGGGGTTCAAGAGACCCAGTACTTC.